This record covers a single T cell receptor (beta chain). This entry is derived from a study of blood T cell repertoires in COVID-19. Looking at the study overall: The United States, Italy and Spain supplied acute and convalescent COVID-19 samples. Sample material is recorded as cDNA or gDNA derived from T cells, B-cell-depleted T cells, or PBMCs.

Original data processing: Scientists estimated how many nucleated cells there were by amplifying reference gene primers. Sequenced by immunoSEQ multiplex PCR; TCRdb stores in-frame clones only, minus some. D and trimming come from the DNA, and the V and J calls and clone size come from that table. The data contain 190,000 or so clones, roughly four fifths of them singletons. There are 15 residues in the CDR3. Germline V CDR1 and CDR2: LNHDA, SQIVND (reference sequence). Deletions cut 2 bases from V and 0 bases from J, with 8 bases between. This receptor was obtained from a human donor with acute or convalescent COVID-19. The donor label of this sample is uncertain. The V gene is TRBV19, the J gene TRBJ1-5, with D possibly matching TRBD1 (5 bases). The sample consisted of peripheral blood. The CDR3 region is CASSISGISNQPQHF. The CDR3 DNA is TGTGCCAGTAGTATATCAGGGATTAGCAATCAGCCCCAGCATTTT.